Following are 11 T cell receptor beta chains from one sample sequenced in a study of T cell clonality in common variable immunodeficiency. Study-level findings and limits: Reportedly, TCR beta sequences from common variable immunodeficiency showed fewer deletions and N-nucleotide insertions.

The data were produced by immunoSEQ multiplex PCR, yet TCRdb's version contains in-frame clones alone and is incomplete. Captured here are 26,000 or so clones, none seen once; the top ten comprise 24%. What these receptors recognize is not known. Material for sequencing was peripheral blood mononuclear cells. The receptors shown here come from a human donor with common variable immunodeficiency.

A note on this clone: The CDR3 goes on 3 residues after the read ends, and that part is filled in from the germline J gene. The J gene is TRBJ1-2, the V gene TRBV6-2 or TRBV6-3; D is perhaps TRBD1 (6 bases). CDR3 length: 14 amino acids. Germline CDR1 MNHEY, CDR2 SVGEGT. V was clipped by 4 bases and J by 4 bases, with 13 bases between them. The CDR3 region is CASSSGQSFYGYTF. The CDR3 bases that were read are TGTGCCAGCAGTTCCGGACAGAGCTTCTATGGC.

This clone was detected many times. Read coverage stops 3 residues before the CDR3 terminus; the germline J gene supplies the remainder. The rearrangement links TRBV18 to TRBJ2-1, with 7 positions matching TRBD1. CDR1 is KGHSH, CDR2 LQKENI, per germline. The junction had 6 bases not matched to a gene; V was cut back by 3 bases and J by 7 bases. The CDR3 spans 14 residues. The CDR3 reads CASSPYRDSNEQFF. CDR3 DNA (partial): TGTGCCAGCTCACCGTACCGGGACAGTAATGAG.

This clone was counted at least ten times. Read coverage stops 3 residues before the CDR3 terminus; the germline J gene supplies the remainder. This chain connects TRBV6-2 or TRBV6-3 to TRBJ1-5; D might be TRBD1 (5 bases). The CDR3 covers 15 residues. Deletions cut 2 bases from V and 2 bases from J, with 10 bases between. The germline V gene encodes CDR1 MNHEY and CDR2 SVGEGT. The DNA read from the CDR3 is TGTGCCAGCAGTTACAGCAGGGCTCGCAATCAGCCC. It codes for CASSYSRARNQP. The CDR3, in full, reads CASSYSRARNQPQHF.

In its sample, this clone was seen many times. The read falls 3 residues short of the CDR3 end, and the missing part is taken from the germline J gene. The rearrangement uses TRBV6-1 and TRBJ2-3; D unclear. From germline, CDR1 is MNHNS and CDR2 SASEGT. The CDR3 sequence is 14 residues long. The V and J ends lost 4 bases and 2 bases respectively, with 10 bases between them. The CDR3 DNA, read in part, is TGTGCCAGCAGTGTTCAGGTGTACACAGATACG. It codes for CASSVQVYTDT. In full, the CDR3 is CASSVQVYTDTQYF.

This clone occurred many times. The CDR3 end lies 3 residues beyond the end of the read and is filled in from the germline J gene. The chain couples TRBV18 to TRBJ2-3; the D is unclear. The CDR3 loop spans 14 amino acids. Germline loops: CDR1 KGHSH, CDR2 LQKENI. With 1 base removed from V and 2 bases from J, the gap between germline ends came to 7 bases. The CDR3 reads CASSPRQATDTQYF. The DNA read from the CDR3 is TGTGCCAGCTCACCACGGCAGGCCACAGATACG. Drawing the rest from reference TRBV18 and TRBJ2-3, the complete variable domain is NAGVMQNPRHLVRRRGQEARLRCSPMKGHSHVYWYRQLPEEGLKFMVYLQKENIIDESGMPKERFSAEFPKEGPSILRIQQVVRGDSAAYFCASSPRQATDTQYFGPGTRLTVL.

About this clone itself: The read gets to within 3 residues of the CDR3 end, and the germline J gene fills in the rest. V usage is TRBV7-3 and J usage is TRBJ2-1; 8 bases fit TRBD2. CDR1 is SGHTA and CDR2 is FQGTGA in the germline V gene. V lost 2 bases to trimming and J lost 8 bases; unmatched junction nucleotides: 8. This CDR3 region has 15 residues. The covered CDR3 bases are TGTGCCAGCAGCTTATCGGCTAGCGGGTCCGATGAG. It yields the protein CASSLSASGSDE. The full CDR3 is CASSLSASGSDEQFF.

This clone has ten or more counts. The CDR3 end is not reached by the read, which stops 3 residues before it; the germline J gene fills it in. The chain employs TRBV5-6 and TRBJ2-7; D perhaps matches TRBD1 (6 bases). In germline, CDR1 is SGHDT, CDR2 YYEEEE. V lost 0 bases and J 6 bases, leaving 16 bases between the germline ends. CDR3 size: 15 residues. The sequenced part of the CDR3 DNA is TGTGCCAGCAGCTTGGCGGGCAGGGGATTTTTCGAG. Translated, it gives CASSLAGRGFFE. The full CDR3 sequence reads CASSLAGRGFFEQYF.

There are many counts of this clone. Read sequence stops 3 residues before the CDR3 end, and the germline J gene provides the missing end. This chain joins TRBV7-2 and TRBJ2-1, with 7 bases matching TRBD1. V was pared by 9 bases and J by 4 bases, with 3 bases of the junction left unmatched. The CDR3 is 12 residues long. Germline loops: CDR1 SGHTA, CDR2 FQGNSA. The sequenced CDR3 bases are TGTGCCAGTCGGACAGGTTACAATGAG. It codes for CASRTGYNE. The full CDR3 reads CASRTGYNEQFF.

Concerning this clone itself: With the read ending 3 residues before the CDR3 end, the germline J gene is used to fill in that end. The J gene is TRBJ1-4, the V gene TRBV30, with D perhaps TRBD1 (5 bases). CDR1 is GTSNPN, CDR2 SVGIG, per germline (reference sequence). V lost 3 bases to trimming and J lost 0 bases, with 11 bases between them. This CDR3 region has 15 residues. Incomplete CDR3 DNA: TGTGCCTGGAGGGCGGAGGGGACAACTAATGAAAAA. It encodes CAWRAEGTTNEK. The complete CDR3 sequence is CAWRAEGTTNEKLFF.

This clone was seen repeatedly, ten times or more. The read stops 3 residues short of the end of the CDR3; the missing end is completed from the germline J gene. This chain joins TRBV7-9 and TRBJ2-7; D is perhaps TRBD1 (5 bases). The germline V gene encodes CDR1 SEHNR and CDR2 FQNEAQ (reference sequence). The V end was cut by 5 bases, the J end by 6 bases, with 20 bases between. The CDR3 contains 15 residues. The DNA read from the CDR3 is TGTGCCAGCAGCCCCGGAAGCCAGGGTCGGGTCGAG. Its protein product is CASSPGSQGRVE. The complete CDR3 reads CASSPGSQGRVEQYF.

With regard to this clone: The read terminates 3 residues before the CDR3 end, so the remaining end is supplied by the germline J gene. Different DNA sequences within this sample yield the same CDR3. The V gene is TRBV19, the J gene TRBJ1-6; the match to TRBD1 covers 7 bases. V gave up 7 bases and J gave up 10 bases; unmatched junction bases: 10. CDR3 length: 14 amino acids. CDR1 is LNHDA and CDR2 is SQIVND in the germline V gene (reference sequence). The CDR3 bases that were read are TGTGCCAGTACTGTTGACAGGGTTGGGTCACCC. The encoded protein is CASTVDRVGSP. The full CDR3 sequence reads CASTVDRVGSPLHF. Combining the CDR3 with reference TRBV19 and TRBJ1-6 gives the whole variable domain DGGITQSPKYLFRKEGQNVTLSCEQNLNHDAMYWYRQDPGQGLRLIYYSQIVNDFQKGDIAEGYSVSREKKESFPLTVTSAQKNPTAFYLCASTVDRVGSPLHFGNGTRLTVT.